This T cell receptor beta chain was captured by sequencing in a study of cytomegalovirus exposure and HLA in healthy donors. The CDR3 is 17 amino acids. Trimming at V came to 1 base and at J to 7 bases, leaving 10 bases not matched to a gene. Germline V gene sequence: CDR1 LGHNA, CDR2 YSLEER. General study findings and limits: Presence/absence comparisons presumed near-even sequencing depth among donors. Further analysis was carried out later, and it showed several of the most significant clusters appearing linked to common viral pathogens.

The PCR ran on 60 Vbeta and 13 Jbeta primers. Using immunoSEQ multiplex PCR, the repertoire was profiled, and TCRdb retains in-frame clones only, with some absent. The sample consists of more than 200,000 clones, over 60% of them appearing once. Remarks on this clone: The antigen remains undetermined.

Sample: PBMCs. This clonotype originated in a male donor in good health and CMV-seronegative. The V and J genes are TRBV4-3 and TRBJ2-2, with 9 bases aligning to TRBD2. CDR3 bases: TGCGCCAGCAGCCAAGGTGGTGCGGGGGGGCAGGGCGGGGAGCTGTTTTTT. This translates into CASSQGGAGGQGGELFF.